This entry describes one T cell receptor beta chain. Its matching antigen is unknown. The sample's treatment: about 20 received Ad26.COV2.S at low or high dose, single or two shots; about five received placebo; per-sample allocation not given. All samples were drawn on day 63, counting from the first vaccine or placebo injection. An Ad26 vector carrying the Wuhan-strain SARS-CoV-2 spike served as the vaccine. This entry comes from a study of Ad26.COV2.S vaccination and SARS-CoV-2 variants. Clones were sequenced by immunoSEQ multiplex PCR, and TCRdb holds only the in-frame ones, with some missing. Among hundreds of thousands of clones listed, around 90% were seen once. This CDR3 has 16 amino acids. After removal of 4 bases from V and 0 bases from J, the junction contained 7 bases not matched to a gene. Germline CDR1 LNHDA, CDR2 SQIVND (reference sequence). Findings and caveats of the study: Vaccine and placebo groups showed comparable non-spike TCR breadth.

The origin of this receptor is a person aged 18 to 65 who received the Ad26.COV2.S COVID-19 vaccine or a placebo. Here the sequenced sample was peripheral blood, taken in a trial of Ad26.COV2.S vaccine versus placebo. The chain recombines TRBV19 with TRBJ2-3; TRBD1 agrees at 7 bases. In DNA form, the CDR3 reads TGTGCCAGTAGTAACCCCGGGACAGCTAGCACAGATACGCAGTATTTT. Translated: CASSNPGTASTDTQYF.